A selection of T cell receptor beta chains follows, all from one sample in a study of T cells in Graves' hyperthyroidism and ophthalmopathy. Each CDR3 protein gets one entry after TCRdb re-called the multiplex PCR reads with MiXCR. The sample consists of under 750,000 distinct CDR3 sequences, around a sixth of them appearing once. The sequenced material came from blood. The source is a woman between 50 and 59 years old with Graves' hyperthyroidism that later progressed to Graves' ophthalmopathy. Both conserved end residues are part of each CDR3. Size is omitted from some rows. Given values are once, few, many or a class for expanded clones.

abundance	v_gene	CDR3aa
.	TRBV10-1	CASSDRGPYDYTF
.	TRBV5-1	CASSSLVEGTEAFF
few	TRBV19	CASSSWAVRRRNQPQHF
.	TRBV3-1	CASSQDVAGTDLNEQFF
few	TRBV6-1	CASSFGHRGNEKLFF
many	TRBV10-3	CAISESQANTEAFF
few	TRBV5-6	CASSLAGTGGYNEQFF
.	TRBV14	CASSQVPGVIYGYTF
few	TRBV6-1	CASSPTFSTNQPQHF
many	TRBV2	CASRTSSGSYEQYF
.	TRBV9	CASSGWTGHSTEAFF
many	TRBV6-6	CASSYSIAQNNQPQHF
few	TRBV5-5	CASSSGQGPGNQPQHF
.	TRBV7-6	CASSLAAGGYSNQPQHF
many	TRBV18	CASSPRSEGGSPLHF
.	TRBV3-1	CASSHRLPGQGFSPLHF
.	TRBV6-1	CASSRTMDTQYF
few	TRBV5-1	CASTDGGAPSGEQYF